This T cell receptor (beta chain) was found in a study of T cells after yellow fever vaccination. General observations from the study: There were almost no vaccine-responding clonotypes detectable in the sorted memory subsets on day 0. Most clones from primary vaccination were detected again post-booster (roughly 96% CD4, more than 85% CD8).

V shed 6 bases and J 4 bases; nucleotides not matched to a gene: 13. The CDR3 has 16 residues. CDR1 DFQATT and CDR2 SNEGSKA come from the germline V gene (reference sequence). TCRdb called the 5' RACE reads again in MiXCR, with one record for every CDR3 protein. The table records some 16,000 distinct CDR3 sequences, about 3.8% of them present only once. The sample holds many counts of this clonotype. The starting material was PBMCs, either bulk or a sorted T-cell subset (CD4+, CD8+, memory, or dextramer-sorted; not recorded which), obtained 15 days after the yellow fever booster vaccination. The TCR originated in a man younger than 45 who received the YFV17D yellow fever vaccine. The chain joins TRBV20-1 to TRBJ1-4; 8 bases map to TRBD1. The CDR3 is CSALGTGSMSNEKLFF. CDR3 coding DNA: TGCAGTGCCCTAGGGACAGGATCCATGAGTAATGAAAAACTGTTTTTT.